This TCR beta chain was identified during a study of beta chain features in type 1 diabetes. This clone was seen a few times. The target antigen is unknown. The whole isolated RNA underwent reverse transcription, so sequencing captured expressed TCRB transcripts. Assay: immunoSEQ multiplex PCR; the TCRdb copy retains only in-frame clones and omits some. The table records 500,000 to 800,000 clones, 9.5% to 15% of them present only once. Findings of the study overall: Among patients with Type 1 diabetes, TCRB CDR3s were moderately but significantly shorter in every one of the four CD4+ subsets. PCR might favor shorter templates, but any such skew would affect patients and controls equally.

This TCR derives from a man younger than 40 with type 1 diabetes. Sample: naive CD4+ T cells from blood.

Written as DNA, the CDR3 is TGTGCCAGCAGCTCCCTGGAAGGACTTACGAATCAGCCCCAGCATTTT. This sequence encodes CASSSLEGLTNQPQHF. The chain carries TRBV7-2 and TRBJ1-5, with unresolved D. The V and J ends lost 4 bases and 4 bases respectively, with 17 bases between them. Germline V gives CDR1 SGHTA, CDR2 FQGNSA. CDR3 size: 16 residues. The full variable domain, its missing parts supplied by reference TRBV7-2 and TRBJ1-5, is GAGVSQSPSNKVTEKGKDVELRCDPISGHTALYWYRQSLGQGLEFLIYFQGNSAPDKSGLPSDRFSAERTGGSVSTLTIQRTQQEDSAVYLCASSSLEGLTNQPQHFGDGTRLSIL.